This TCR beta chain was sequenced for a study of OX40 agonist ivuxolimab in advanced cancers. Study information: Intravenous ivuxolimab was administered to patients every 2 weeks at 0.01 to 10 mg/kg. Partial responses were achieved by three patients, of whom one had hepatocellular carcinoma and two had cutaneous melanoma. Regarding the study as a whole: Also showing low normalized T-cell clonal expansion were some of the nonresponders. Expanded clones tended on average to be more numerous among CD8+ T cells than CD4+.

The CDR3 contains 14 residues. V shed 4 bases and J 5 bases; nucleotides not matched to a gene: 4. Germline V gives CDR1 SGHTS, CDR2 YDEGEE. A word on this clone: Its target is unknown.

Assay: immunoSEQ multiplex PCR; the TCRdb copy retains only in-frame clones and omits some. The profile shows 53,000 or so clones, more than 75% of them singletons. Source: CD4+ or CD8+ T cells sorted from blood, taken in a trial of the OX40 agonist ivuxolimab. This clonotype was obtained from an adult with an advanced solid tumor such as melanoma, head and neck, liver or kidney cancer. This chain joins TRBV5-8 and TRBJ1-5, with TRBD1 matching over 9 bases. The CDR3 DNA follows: TGTGCCAGCAGCGGGGGACAGGGAGATCAGCCCCAGCATTTT. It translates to CASSGGQGDQPQHF.